A single sample gave rise to the 15 T cell receptor beta chains below, sequenced in a study of neoadjuvant anti-PD-1 for oral cavity cancer. This table comes from immunoSEQ multiplex PCR, and its TCRdb copy is limited to in-frame clones, with some not included. Among approximately 83,000 clones, roughly 80% were seen once, and the ten largest hold 3% to 3.5%. The specimen was PBMCs, collected before nivolumab (anti-PD-1) treatment. The receptor set was obtained from a person aged 35-79 years with oral cavity squamous cell carcinoma.

This rearrangement joins TRBV27 to TRBJ2-7; 10 bases line up with TRBD1. The germline gives CDR1 MNHEY, CDR2 SMNVEV (reference sequence). The V and J ends lost 2 bases and 3 bases, in that order; junction bases with no gene match: 4. CDR3 length: 15 residues. CDR3 protein: CASSLGDRGFYEQYF. CDR3 coding DNA: TGTGCCAGCAGTTTAGGGGACAGGGGCTTCTACGAGCAGTACTTC.

This chain joins TRBV7-9 and TRBJ2-5, with 8 nucleotides matching TRBD1. The CDR3 length is 13 residues. The germline V gene encodes CDR1 SEHNR and CDR2 FQNEAQ (reference sequence). With 5 bases clipped from V and 5 bases from J, the junction kept 4 bases outside the gene matches. This chain's CDR3 is CASSGQGVETQYF. CDR3 DNA sequence: TGTGCCAGCAGCGGACAGGGAGTGGAGACCCAGTACTTC. The full variable domain, in which reference TRBV7-9 and TRBJ2-5 provide the parts outside the CDR3, is DTGVSQNPRHKITKRGQNVTFRCDPISEHNRLYWYRQTLGQGPEFLTYFQNEAQLEKSRLLSDRFSAERPKGSFSTLEIQRTEQGDSAMYLCASSGQGVETQYFGPGTRLLVL.

V and J are TRBV2 and TRBJ2-3; D may be TRBD2 (6 bases). This CDR3 is built from 10 residues. Germline lookup yields CDR1 SNHLY and CDR2 FYNNEI. V was pared by 7 bases and J by 12 bases, with 11 bases between. The chain's CDR3 is CASTGTLQYF. For the CDR3, the DNA is TGTGCCAGCACCGGGACTCTTCAGTATTTT.

The chain has TRBV28 and TRBJ2-1; TRBD1 matches at 8 bases. CDR3 length: 12 residues. J was trimmed by 6 bases and V by 6 bases; bases with no gene match: 1. Germline values: CDR1 MDHEN, CDR2 SYDVKM. CDR3 sequence: CASRDRVNEQFF. In nucleotides, the CDR3 is TGTGCCAGCAGGGACAGGGTCAATGAGCAGTTCTTC.

The rearrangement uses TRBV29-1 and TRBJ1-2; no clear D. The ends were cut back, 2 bases at V and 4 bases at J, with 8 bases in the middle. Germline values: CDR1 SQVTM, CDR2 ANQGSEA. The CDR3 contains 12 residues. The CDR3 coding sequence is TGCAGCGTTGAAAGTCGGCTCTATGGCTACACCTTC. This gives the protein CSVESRLYGYTF.

This rearrangement joins TRBV30 to TRBJ2-7; the match to TRBD2 covers 14 bases. CDR1 and CDR2 from the germline V gene are GTSNPN and SVGIG (reference sequence). Trimming removed 0 bases from V and 2 bases from J; junction bases left unmatched: 15. The CDR3 runs 20 residues. The CDR3 region has the DNA TGTGCCTGGAGTGTCCCAGCCCCGGGACTAGCGGGAGTGAGGGCCTACGAGCAGTACTTC. Translated, it gives CAWSVPAPGLAGVRAYEQYF.

This chain connects TRBV5-5 to TRBJ1-4, with D perhaps matching TRBD1 (5 bases). The CDR3 totals 13 residues. V was shortened by 4 bases and J by 8 bases, with 12 bases between the two germline ends. The germline CDR1 and CDR2 sequences are SGHKS and YYEKEE (reference sequence). The DNA of the CDR3 is TGTGCCAGCAGCCCTGGGACCTTAGAAAAACTGTTTTTT. This encodes CASSPGTLEKLFF. Drawing the rest from reference TRBV5-5 and TRBJ1-4, the complete variable domain is DAGVTQSPTHLIKTRGQQVTLRCSPISGHKSVSWYQQVLGQGPQFIFQYYEKEERGRGNFPDRFSARQFPNYSSELNVNALLLGDSALYLCASSPGTLEKLFFGSGTQLSVL.

This chain connects TRBV2 to TRBJ2-1; D may be TRBD1 or TRBD2 (6 bases each). The CDR3 sequence is 14 residues long. Germline values: CDR1 SNHLY, CDR2 FYNNEI. V was clipped by 11 bases and J by 5 bases, with 19 bases between them. The CDR3 DNA reads as TGTGCCGGGGGGCGGACTCTCATCAACAATGAGCAGTTCTTC. It yields the protein CAGGRTLINNEQFF.

This chain uses TRBV29-1 with TRBJ2-1, with TRBD2 as a possible D gene (5 bases). V was pared by 8 bases and J by 14 bases, with 13 bases between. Germline-derived CDR1 and CDR2 are SQVTM and ANQGSEA. The CDR3 totals 9 residues. The CDR3 protein is CSPGIREFF. The CDR3 nucleotides read TGCAGCCCCGGGATAAGGGAGTTCTTC.

The chain recombines TRBV30 with TRBJ2-3, with TRBD1 as a possible D gene (8 bases). The CDR3 has 13 amino acids. Germline assignment: CDR1 GTSNPN and CDR2 SVGIG (reference sequence). Trimming left V 4 bases short and J 6 bases short, with 14 bases between. For the CDR3, the DNA is TGTGCCTGGACCAGGGGGCGGGAGGATACGCAGTATTTT. Protein product: CAWTRGREDTQYF.

The chain joins TRBV2 to TRBJ2-7, with 7 bases fitting TRBD1. The trim removed 6 bases at V and 6 bases at J, leaving 5 bases unmatched. This CDR3 contains 12 residues. The germline CDR1 and CDR2 sequences are SNHLY and FYNNEI. CDR3 amino acids: CASRANRGEQYF. In DNA, the CDR3 is TGTGCCAGCAGGGCTAACAGGGGCGAGCAGTACTTC.

The genes are TRBV6-5 and TRBJ2-1, with unresolved D. This CDR3 comprises 14 residues. CDR1 is MNHEY and CDR2 is SVGAGI in the germline V gene. V dropped 4 bases and J dropped 0 bases, with 7 bases sitting between them. CDR3 in DNA: TGTGCCAGCAGTTCTCCTAGCTCCTACAATGAGCAGTTCTTC. It specifies CASSSPSSYNEQFF.

The rearrangement joins TRBV6-5 to TRBJ2-4; 13 bases match TRBD2. The CDR3 runs to 15 residues. V lost 6 bases and J lost 8; bases outside the gene matches: 7. Germline V gives CDR1 MNHEY, CDR2 SVGAGI. DNA of the CDR3: TGTGCCAGCAGCCCAACTAGCGGGAGGGCCCACATTCAGTACTTC. Translating it yields CASSPTSGRAHIQYF.

V and J are TRBV6-1 and TRBJ1-2, with D possibly matching TRBD1 (5 bases). The CDR3 contains 15 residues. Germline V gene sequence: CDR1 MNHNS, CDR2 SASEGT. V was pared by 4 bases and J by 0 bases, with 12 bases between. The CDR3 sequence: CASSADNGANYGYTF. The CDR3 nucleotides read TGTGCCAGCAGTGCGGACAACGGAGCTAACTATGGCTACACCTTC.

The genes are TRBV19 and TRBJ2-7, with D possibly being TRBD1 (5 bases). CDR1 and CDR2 (germline): LNHDA, SQIVND (reference sequence). With 6 bases removed from V and 3 bases from J, the gap between germline ends came to 12 bases. The CDR3 covers 13 residues. This chain's CDR3 is CASRPLDSYEQYF. The CDR3 DNA reads as TGTGCCAGTAGACCCCTTGACAGCTACGAGCAGTACTTC.